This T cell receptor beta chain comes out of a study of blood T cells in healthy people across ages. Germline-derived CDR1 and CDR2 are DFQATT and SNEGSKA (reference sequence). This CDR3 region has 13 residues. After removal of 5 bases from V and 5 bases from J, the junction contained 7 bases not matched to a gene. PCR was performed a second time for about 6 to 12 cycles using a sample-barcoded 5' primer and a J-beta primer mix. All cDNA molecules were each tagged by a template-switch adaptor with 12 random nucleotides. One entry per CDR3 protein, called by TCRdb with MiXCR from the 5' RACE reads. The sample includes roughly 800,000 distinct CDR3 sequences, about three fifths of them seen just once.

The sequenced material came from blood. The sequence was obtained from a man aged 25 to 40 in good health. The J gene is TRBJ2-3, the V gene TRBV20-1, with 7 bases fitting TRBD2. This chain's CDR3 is CSAAGGLVDTQYF. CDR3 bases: TGCAGTGCTGCCGGGGGGTTAGTAGATACGCAGTATTTT.